This T cell receptor (beta chain) was profiled in a study of T cells after yellow fever vaccination. The study's findings and limits: Some clonotypes, a small share, were shared between CD4 and CD8 compartments. Post-booster repertoires contained most primary-vaccination clones again (around 96% CD4, over 70% CD8). The bulk population could contribute abundant contaminating clonotypes to FACS-sorted repertoires.

Generation of TCR cDNA used 5'RACE template switching (which added a universal primer site and UMIs). TCRdb called the 5' RACE reads again in MiXCR, with one record for every CDR3 protein. Seen here are 400,000 to 650,000 distinct CDR3 sequences, roughly 22% observed once, and the top ten hold about a sixth. As for this clonotype: The antigen is not known.

This CDR3 is built from 20 residues. Per the germline V gene, CDR1 is SGDLS and CDR2 is YYNGEE. V gave up 4 bases and J gave up 0 bases; unmatched junction bases: 15. The sequence was collected from a man aged 18 to 30 who received the YFV17D yellow fever vaccine. The sample consisted of PBMCs, taken 20 to 25 days after the first yellow fever vaccination. The V and J genes are TRBV9 and TRBJ2-1, with 11 bases matching TRBD2. The CDR3 loop is CASSSRNRLAGGSSYNEQFF. The DNA of the CDR3 is TGTGCCAGCAGCTCCAGAAATAGGCTAGCGGGGGGAAGCTCCTACAATGAGCAGTTCTTC.